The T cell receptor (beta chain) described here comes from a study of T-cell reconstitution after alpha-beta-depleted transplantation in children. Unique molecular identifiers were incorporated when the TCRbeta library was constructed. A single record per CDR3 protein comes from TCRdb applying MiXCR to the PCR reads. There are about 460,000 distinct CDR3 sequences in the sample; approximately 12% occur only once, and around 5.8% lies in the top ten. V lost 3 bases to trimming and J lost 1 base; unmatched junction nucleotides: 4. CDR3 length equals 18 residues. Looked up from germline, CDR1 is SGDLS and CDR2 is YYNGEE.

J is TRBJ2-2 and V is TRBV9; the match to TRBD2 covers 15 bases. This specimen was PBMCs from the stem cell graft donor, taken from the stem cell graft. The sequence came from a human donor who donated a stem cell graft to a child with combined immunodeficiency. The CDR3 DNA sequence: TGTGCCAGCAGCGAGGGACTAGCGGGGGGACTGAACACCGGGGAGCTGTTTTTT. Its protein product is CASSEGLAGGLNTGELFF.